This T cell receptor (beta chain) was found in a study of resident and recirculating memory T cells in vitiligo. Across the whole study: Each patient gave two lesional and two nonlesional epidermal shave biopsies, plus PBMCs. Study results and limitations: TCR sequences were not conserved across biopsy sites or patients. Clonality differed among vitiligo lesions, with no unique dominant clone.

The CDR3 is 18 amino acids. Germline values: CDR1 SGHAT, CDR2 FQNNGV. Trimming took 3 bases from V and 1 from J; bases not matched to a gene: 7. As regards this clone: The antigen remains unidentified.

Sequenced by immunoSEQ multiplex PCR; TCRdb stores in-frame clones only, minus some. The table includes around 78,000 clones, under 95% detected once. The J gene is TRBJ2-2, the V gene TRBV11-2, with TRBD2 matching over 11 bases. Material for sequencing was blood. This clonotype originated in a male donor with vitiligo. CDR3 DNA: TGTGCCAGCAGCTTCGGGCTAGCGGGAGGTTTGAACACCGGGGAGCTGTTTTTT. It yields the protein CASSFGLAGGLNTGELFF. Looking up the rest from reference TRBV11-2 and TRBJ2-2 gives the full variable domain: EAGVAQSPRYKIIEKRQSVAFWCNPISGHATLYWYQQILGQGPKLLIQFQNNGVVDDSQLPKDRFSAERLKGVDSTLKIQPAKLEDSAVYLCASSFGLAGGLNTGELFFGEGSRLTVL.